These 5 T cell receptor beta chains originate from one sample sequenced in a study of OX40 agonist ivuxolimab in advanced cancers. Profiling relied on immunoSEQ multiplex PCR, and the TCRdb table lists in-frame clones only, not all of them. The sample lists 55,000 to 90,000 clones; 80% to 90% were seen once. The source was CD4+ or CD8+ T cells sorted from blood, collected in a trial of the OX40 agonist ivuxolimab. These receptors originate from an adult with an advanced solid tumor such as melanoma, head and neck, liver or kidney cancer.

This clone was recorded once. The V and J genes are TRBV19 and TRBJ2-5; D gene ambiguous. Trimming cost V 2 bases and J 1 base, with 11 bases left between them. The V gene's germline CDR1 is LNHDA and CDR2 SQIVND (reference sequence). CDR3 length: 15 amino acids. Here the CDR3 DNA reads TGTGCCAGTAGTATAACCCCAGGCCTCCAAGAGACCCAGTACTTC. Its translation: CASSITPGLQETQYF.

V gene TRBV27 combines with J gene TRBJ1-2; D might be TRBD1 (5 bases). Deletions cut 4 bases from V and 4 bases from J, with 16 bases between. This CDR3 region has 15 residues. CDR1 is MNHEY, CDR2 SMNVEV, per germline (reference sequence). In DNA form, the CDR3 reads TGTGCCAGCAGTTGGGGGGGAGGTGGGGCCTATGGCTACACCTTC. Translation: CASSWGGGGAYGYTF.

The chain links TRBV7-9 to TRBJ2-1; TRBD2 agrees at 7 bases. CDR3 size: 14 residues. The germline V gene encodes CDR1 SEHNR and CDR2 FQNEAQ (reference sequence). The ends lost 2 bases at V and 7 bases at J; junction bases unmatched: 5. CDR3 sequence reads: CASSLSGDSNEQFF. DNA of the CDR3: TGTGCCAGCAGCTTAAGCGGGGACTCTAATGAGCAGTTCTTC. The complete variable domain, with remaining parts taken from reference TRBV7-9 and TRBJ2-1, reads DTGVSQNPRHKITKRGQNVTFRCDPISEHNRLYWYRQTLGQGPEFLTYFQNEAQLEKSRLLSDRFSAERPKGSFSTLEIQRTEQGDSAMYLCASSLSGDSNEQFFGPGTRLTVL.

This clone was seen just once. The rearrangement joins TRBV5-4 to TRBJ1-4; TRBD1 might be the D (5 bases). Trimming removed 6 bases from V and 3 bases from J, with 12 bases in between. The CDR3 is made up of 14 amino acids. Germline assignment: CDR1 SGHNT and CDR2 YYREEE (reference sequence). The CDR3 nucleotides are TGTGCCAGCACCCCCGGGGCACCTAATGAAAAACTGTTTTTT. Translation: CASTPGAPNEKLFF.

This chain uses TRBV5-1 with TRBJ2-5, with unresolved D. Germline CDR1 is SGHRS and CDR2 is YFSETQ. CDR3 length: 16 amino acids. Trimming left V 4 bases short and J 3 bases short, with 19 bases between. The CDR3 sequence is CASSNDPTTMKETQYF. CDR3 in DNA: TGCGCCAGCAGCAATGACCCGACCACAATGAAAGAGACCCAGTACTTC.